The 5 T cell receptor beta chains listed next were all sequenced from one sample in a study of T-cell memory formation after mild COVID-19. TCRdb reprocessed the 5' RACE reads via MiXCR and lists one record per CDR3 protein. This table has under 700,000 distinct CDR3 sequences, around 21% appearing once. The sequenced sample was PBMCs or a T cell subset sorted from them (not recorded which). The source is an adult woman who had mild COVID-19 (a few samples of this study predate the infection). Cell type and time point are not known.

This rearrangement joins TRBV20-1 to TRBJ2-7; 9 positions match TRBD1. J gave up 2 bases and V 0 bases, and 8 bases lay outside the gene matches. The CDR3 totals 16 residues. CDR1 DFQATT and CDR2 SNEGSKA come from the germline V gene (reference sequence). The CDR3 region is CSARDEVDRGTYEQYF. CDR3 coding DNA: TGCAGTGCTAGAGATGAGGTGGACAGGGGCACCTACGAGCAGTACTTC.

This clonotype was seen more than once but under ten times. The V gene is TRBV7-2, the J gene TRBJ2-7, with D tentatively TRBD2 (6 bases). Germline CDR1 reads SGHTA; CDR2 reads FQGNSA. The CDR3 consists of 13 residues. V dropped 1 base and J dropped 4 bases, with 8 bases sitting between them. The CDR3 DNA reads as TGTGCCAGCAGCTTAGGGACTATTTACGAGCAGTACTTC. It yields the protein CASSLGTIYEQYF.

The genes are TRBV10-3 and TRBJ2-1, with D possibly matching TRBD2 (6 bases). From germline, CDR1 is ENHRY and CDR2 SYGVKD. The CDR3 totals 12 residues. Trimming took off 2 bases at V and 13 bases at J, with 12 bases between the two ends. The CDR3 DNA sequence: TGTGCCATCAGTGAGGGCCAGGGAGGTCAGTTCTTC. Amino acid sequence: CAISEGQGGQFF.

Only a few counts were recorded for this clonotype. The chain carries TRBV14 and TRBJ2-1; D is unclear. Germline CDR1 and CDR2: SGHDN and FVKESK. The CDR3 loop spans 16 amino acids. V was clipped by 1 base and J by 4 bases, with 14 bases between them. CDR3 DNA: TGTGCCAGCAGCCAAGTGGTTGGGATCCCTTACAATGAGCAGTTCTTC. Protein product: CASSQVVGIPYNEQFF.

This clonotype was seen a few times. This chain links TRBV6-2 or TRBV6-3 with TRBJ2-1; 11 positions match TRBD2. The V segment lost 6 bases and the J segment 5 bases; nucleotides outside the gene matches: 0. CDR1 and CDR2 (germline): MNHEY, SVGEGT. This CDR3 comprises 13 residues. CDR3 sequence reads: CASRGLADNEQFF. The DNA for the CDR3 is TGTGCCAGCAGGGGACTAGCGGACAATGAGCAGTTCTTC.